The 25 T cell receptor beta chains listed next were all sequenced from one sample in a study of early T cells in non-severe SARS-CoV-2 infection. Each CDR3 protein is one row after TCRdb ran MiXCR on the 5' RACE reads. The table has about 36,000 distinct CDR3 sequences, around 6.5% seen once; the top ten hold approximately 24%. The material sequenced was whole blood, taken at baseline. These receptors were taken from an adult who was a healthcare worker with PCR-confirmed SARS-CoV-2 infection or an uninfected control (not recorded which).

In this sample, this clonotype turned up many times. One junction end disagrees with the germline gene, perhaps due to a read error. The V gene is TRBV7-6, the J gene TRBJ2-3; D perhaps matches TRBD1 (5 bases). The CDR3 spans 17 residues. Per the germline V gene, CDR1 is SGHVS and CDR2 is FNYEAQ. CDR3 amino acids: CASSLGPFRSLTDTQYF. As DNA, the CDR3 is TGTGCCAGCAGCTTGGGGCCCTTTAGGAGTCTGACAGATACGCAGTATTTC.

This clonotype counts as medium-sized. The J gene is TRBJ2-2, the V gene TRBV29-1; TRBD1 matches at 7 bases. Germline V lookup: CDR1 SQVTM, CDR2 ANQGSEA. The CDR3 is made up of 13 amino acids. J lost 4 bases, V lost 6 bases, and 5 bases had no gene match. CDR3 region: CSVGQSGTGELFF. CDR3 nucleotides: TGCAGCGTGGGACAGTCGGGCACCGGGGAGCTGTTTTTT.

The chain links TRBV5-1 to TRBJ2-7; a possible D gene is TRBD1 (5 bases). The V gene lost 5 bases and the J gene lost 6 bases, with 12 bases spanning the gap. The V gene's germline CDR1 is SGHRS and CDR2 YFSETQ. This CDR3 region has 12 residues. CDR3 bases: TGCGCCAGCAGGCAACAGGATGGCGAGCAGTACTTC. It yields the protein CASRQQDGEQYF.

Comment on this clonotype: This may arise from a read error, as a much more abundant clone is one base away. The chain joins TRBV21-1 to TRBJ1-5; the table's D gene call, TRBD1, was not cross checked with the DNA. TRBV21-1 constitutes a pseudogene. CDR3 length equals 19 residues. The CDR3 DNA reads as TGTGTCAGCAGCAAAGACCTCCGGACAGGGGGTTATAGCAATCAGCCCCAGCATTTT. It yields the protein CVSSKDLRTGGYSNQPQHF.

V gene TRBV10-2 combines with J gene TRBJ2-1, with TRBD2 matching over 7 bases. The V segment lost 6 bases and the J segment 3 bases; nucleotides outside the gene matches: 8. This CDR3 region has 15 residues. Germline V lookup: CDR1 WSHSY, CDR2 SAAADI. CDR3 sequence: CASSPGGRIYNEQFF. For the CDR3, the DNA is TGCGCCAGCAGCCCTGGCGGGAGAATCTACAATGAGCAGTTCTTC.

This clonotype was counted between two and nine times. The V gene is TRBV10-2, the J gene TRBJ2-3; D ambiguous. This CDR3 contains 13 residues. Trimming removed 2 bases at V and 2 bases at J, with 5 bases between. Per the germline V gene, CDR1 is WSHSY and CDR2 is SAAADI. CDR3 amino acids: CASSEIPTDTQYF. The DNA of the CDR3 is TGCGCCAGCAGTGAGATTCCCACAGATACGCAGTATTTT.

At least ten counts were recorded for this clonotype. This sequence joins TRBV6-2 or TRBV6-3 and TRBJ1-5, with D unresolved. Germline CDR1 MNHEY, CDR2 SVGEGT. Trimming took off 5 bases at V and 2 bases at J, with 10 bases between the two ends. This CDR3 comprises 14 residues. As DNA, the CDR3 is TGTGCCAGCAGTCCCCCCGGGGGCAATCAGCCCCAGCATTTT. Translated: CASSPPGGNQPQHF.

This clonotype has a count of ten or more. The chain recombines TRBV20-1 with TRBJ2-4; 14 nucleotides line up with TRBD2. Germline CDR1 reads DFQATT; CDR2 reads SNEGSKA (reference sequence). The CDR3 has 17 residues. V dropped 6 bases and J dropped 7; count of bases not matched to a gene: 14. CDR3: CSAFKPGTSGSENIQYF. The CDR3 nucleotides read TGCAGTGCGTTCAAACCCGGGACTAGCGGGAGTGAGAACATTCAGTACTTC.

This clonotype has ten or more counts. The genes are TRBV24-1 and TRBJ2-3, with TRBD1 matching over 8 bases. Germline V lookup: CDR1 KGHDR, CDR2 SFDVKD. Trimming took 4 bases from V and 0 from J; bases not matched to a gene: 20. CDR3 length: 21 residues. CDR3 amino acids: CATSDRGSGQGHIQSTDTQYF. CDR3 nucleotide sequence: TGTGCCACCAGTGACCGGGGGTCTGGACAGGGACACATTCAGAGCACAGATACGCAGTATTTT.

This clonotype was recorded a few times. The J gene is TRBJ2-2, the V gene TRBV7-3; a weak D match, TRBD2 (6 bases). CDR1 is SGHTA, CDR2 FQGTGA, per germline. This CDR3 region has 15 residues. V lost 4 bases, J lost 6 bases, and 15 bases lay in between. The DNA for the CDR3 is TGTGCCAGCAGCTCCGGGGCGACTAGTTCCGGGGAGCTGTTTTTT. It codes for CASSSGATSSGELFF.

The V gene is TRBV29-1, the J gene TRBJ2-7, with TRBD1 matching 8 bases. This CDR3 is 13 amino acids long. Trimming cost V 5 bases and J 0 bases; bases outside gene matches: 3. In germline, CDR1 is SQVTM, CDR2 ANQGSEA. CDR3 protein: CSVNRGSSYEQYF. Written as DNA, the CDR3 is TGCAGCGTTAACAGGGGGAGCTCCTACGAGCAGTACTTC.

This clonotype has more than one count but fewer than ten. The junction shows a germline mismatch at one end, possibly a read error. The chain uses TRBV12-3 or TRBV12-4 and TRBJ2-7, with D possibly being TRBD2 (5 bases). The CDR3 sequence is 11 residues long. Here the CDR3 reads CASSSGARPEF. The CDR3 bases are TGTGCCAGCAGTAGCGGAGCGAGACCAGAATTC.

This clonotype was observed many times. The genes are TRBV5-4 and TRBJ2-3; 9 nucleotides line up with TRBD2. The J segment lost 2 bases and the V segment lost 7 bases, leaving 5 bases of the junction unmatched. From germline, CDR1 is SGHNT and CDR2 YYREEE (reference sequence). The CDR3 runs to 14 residues. The CDR3 spells CASGLAGYTDTQYF. DNA for the CDR3: TGTGCCAGCGGGCTAGCGGGATACACAGATACGCAGTATTTT. The complete variable domain, with remaining parts taken from reference TRBV5-4 and TRBJ2-3, reads ETGVTQSPTHLIKTRGQQVTLRCSSQSGHNTVSWYQQALGQGPQFIFQYYREEENGRGNFPPRFSGLQFPNYSSELNVNALELDDSALYLCASGLAGYTDTQYFGPGTRLTVL.

This clonotype has just a few counts. This chain uses TRBV7-8 with TRBJ2-7, with TRBD2 identical over 9 bases. The V gene end was trimmed by 1 base and the J gene end by 7 bases; junction bases not matched to a gene: 20. There are 19 residues in the CDR3. Germline-derived CDR1 and CDR2 are SGHVS and FQNEAQ. CDR3 loop: CASSLVHPLAGGLQREQYF. Written as DNA, the CDR3 is TGTGCCAGCAGCTTAGTGCACCCTTTGGCGGGAGGGCTTCAGAGGGAGCAGTACTTC.

This clonotype was detected ten times or more. This rearrangement joins TRBV4-1 to TRBJ1-6; no clear D gene. Germline CDR1 and CDR2: MGHRA and YSYEKL. V was shortened by 0 bases and J by 3 bases, with 12 bases between the two germline ends. This CDR3 contains 17 residues. This chain's CDR3 is CASSQDASGVYNSPLHF. The CDR3 DNA follows: TGCGCCAGCAGCCAAGACGCATCCGGGGTCTATAATTCACCCCTCCACTTT.

This clonotype has a handful of counts. The chain couples TRBV20-1 to TRBJ1-2; D is unresolved. This CDR3 is 11 amino acids long. V lost 8 bases, J lost 8 bases, and 15 bases lay in between. The germline CDR1 and CDR2 sequences are DFQATT and SNEGSKA (reference sequence). CDR3 nucleotide sequence: TGCAGTCACCCCCTTAGCGTAGGCTACACCTTC. Amino acid sequence: CSHPLSVGYTF.

V gene TRBV20-1 combines with J gene TRBJ2-7; tentative D call: TRBD1 (6 bases). The germline gives CDR1 DFQATT, CDR2 SNEGSKA (reference sequence). CDR3 length equals 14 residues. Trimming stripped 3 bases from V and 3 bases from J, with 15 bases between. The CDR3 loop is CSARSGTLLYEQYF. In DNA, the CDR3 is TGCAGTGCTAGGTCCGGGACACTACTCTACGAGCAGTACTTC.

This clonotype was detected many times. The rearrangement uses TRBV7-2 and TRBJ1-1; D gene uncertain. V lost 3 bases, J lost 1 base, and 6 bases lay in between. CDR1 SGHTA and CDR2 FQGNSA come from the germline V gene. CDR3 length: 13 residues. The CDR3 DNA reads as TGTGCCAGCAGCTTTAAGGGGAACACTGAAGCTTTCTTT. It codes for CASSFKGNTEAFF.

The genes are TRBV7-9 and TRBJ1-1; no clear D. The CDR3 is 16 residues long. From germline, CDR1 is SEHNR and CDR2 FQNEAQ (reference sequence). Trimming shortened V by 5 bases and J by 1 base, and 17 bases separated the two germline ends. The chain's CDR3 is CASSLIFGIRNTEAFF. DNA for the CDR3: TGTGCCAGCAGCCTCATTTTTGGTATCAGGAACACTGAAGCTTTCTTT.

A few counts support this clonotype. The chain couples TRBV20-1 to TRBJ2-5; 7 bases are shared with TRBD2. This CDR3 comprises 17 residues. The germline V gene encodes CDR1 DFQATT and CDR2 SNEGSKA (reference sequence). The V segment lost 7 bases and the J segment 4 bases; nucleotides outside the gene matches: 21. CDR3 sequence reads: CSVNPPWGGSSGETQYF. CDR3 nucleotides: TGCAGTGTTAACCCCCCCTGGGGCGGGAGTAGTGGAGAGACCCAGTACTTC.

This clonotype was detected ten times or more. The rearrangement joins TRBV11-3 to TRBJ2-1, with 8 bases aligning to TRBD2. With 8 bases clipped from V and 3 bases from J, the junction kept 6 bases outside the gene matches. The CDR3 is made up of 14 amino acids. CDR1 and CDR2 from the germline V gene are SGHNT and YENEEA. This CDR3 reads CASAAGALYNEQFF. Written as DNA, the CDR3 is TGTGCCAGCGCAGCGGGGGCTCTCTACAATGAGCAGTTCTTC. The whole variable domain, filled in from reference TRBV11-3 and TRBJ2-1, reads EAGVVQSPRYKIIEKKQPVAFWCNPISGHNTLYWYLQNLGQGPELLIRYENEEAVDDSQLPKDRFSAERLKGVDSTLKIQPAELGDSAVYLCASAAGALYNEQFFGPGTRLTVL.

This clonotype was found a few times. The J gene is TRBJ1-1, the V gene TRBV7-9; D is uncertain. Germline CDR1 reads SEHNR; CDR2 reads FQNEAQ (reference sequence). V was clipped by 5 bases and J by 0 bases, with 7 bases between them. The CDR3 length is 13 residues. The CDR3 region is CASSVAMNTEAFF. As DNA, the CDR3 is TGTGCCAGCAGCGTGGCGATGAACACTGAAGCTTTCTTT.

This clonotype has ten or more counts. CDR3: CSVAGALQETQYF. The DNA of the CDR3 is TGCAGCGTTGCTGGAGCGCTCCAAGAGACCCAGTACTTC. This chain uses TRBV29-1 with TRBJ2-5; D is unresolved. Trimming removed 4 bases from V and 1 base from J, with 10 bases in between. Germline CDR1 and CDR2: SQVTM and ANQGSEA. The CDR3 is made up of 13 amino acids.

In this sample, this clonotype turned up many times. Here the CDR3 reads CASRPSPGDGNEKLFF. The CDR3 nucleotides are TGTGCCAGCAGACCTTCCCCAGGGGACGGGAATGAAAAACTGTTTTTT. The genes are TRBV7-6 and TRBJ1-4, with D maybe TRBD1 (6 bases). CDR3 length: 16 residues. The V gene's germline CDR1 is SGHVS and CDR2 FNYEAQ. The V gene lost 6 bases and the J gene lost 5 bases, with 19 bases spanning the gap.

This clonotype was observed at least ten times. The V and J genes are TRBV6-6 and TRBJ1-1, with TRBD1 matching 9 bases. The germline V gene encodes CDR1 MNHNY and CDR2 SVGAGI (reference sequence). The V gene end was trimmed by 6 bases and the J gene end by 2 bases; junction bases not matched to a gene: 4. The CDR3 sequence is 14 residues long. CDR3 protein: CASRDRGLNTEAFF. DNA for the CDR3: TGTGCCAGCAGGGACAGGGGTCTAAACACTGAAGCTTTCTTT.